This T cell receptor beta chain was observed in a study of T cell responses to AZD1222 COVID-19 vaccine. Background on the study: Second-dose recipients at about 4 or about 12 weeks were treated as one pooled group.

Germline loops: CDR1 MDHEN, CDR2 SYDVKM. This CDR3 region has 14 residues. With V trimmed by 8 bases and J by 2 bases, 7 bases remained unmatched. Notes on the study in general: Only after the peak T cell response were repertoires sampled. Spike was spanned by vaccine-associated CD4 TCRs, with dominance at 160-218 and 743-854. Donors were chiefly white British, with a greater number of females, and clonal diversity was perhaps underestimated.

About this clone itself: The antigen remains undetermined. The same CDR3 can be traced to other DNA sequences in this sample.

The table came from immunoSEQ multiplex PCR; TCRdb's copy has only in-frame clones and leaves some out. This sample has 90,000 to 95,000 clones; approximately 90% occur once, and the top ten carry about a fifth. The chain carries TRBV28 and TRBJ2-3; 7 bases align to TRBD1. The TCR was taken from an adult in good health. The sample consisted of peripheral blood, taken on day 0 of AZD1222 vaccination. The chain's CDR3 is CASSSGGSTDTQYF. CDR3 coding DNA: TGTGCCAGCTCCTCAGGGGGTTCCACAGATACGCAGTATTTT.